The rows below give T cell receptor beta chains drawn from one sample of a study of cytomegalovirus exposure and HLA in healthy donors. Produced via immunoSEQ multiplex PCR; TCRdb's table is partial and in-frame only. The repertoire includes hundreds of thousands of clones, 76% of them detected once, and roughly 0.62% sits in the top ten. Sequenced input: PBMCs. The receptor source for this set is a man between 18 and 35 years old in good health and CMV-seronegative. CDR3s include the opening cysteine and the closing phenylalanine or tryptophan. The D gene is left open where the match is weak. The size of a clone is reported for some rows only, either as once, few or many, or as a class for expanded clones.

D: NA
J: TRBJ1-4
V: TRBV4-1
size: NA
DNA: TGCGCCAGCAGCCAAGTTTTTTCAGGGGAGTGGGCTAATGAAAAACTGTTTTTT
CDR3: CASSQVFSGEWANEKLFF

D: NA
J: TRBJ2-7
V: TRBV2
size: NA
DNA: TGTGCCAGCAGTGAGACTAGAGGTAACAACGAGCAGTACTTC
CDR3: CASSETRGNNEQYF

D: TRBD2
J: TRBJ2-7
V: TRBV5-6
size: NA
DNA: TGTGCCAGCAGCCCGGGACTAGCGGGAGGGACTTCCTACGAGCAGTACTTC
CDR3: CASSPGLAGGTSYEQYF

D: NA
J: TRBJ1-3
V: TRBV6-1
size: NA
DNA: TGTGCCAGCAGCGCCCAGAGGGATGGTGGAAACACCATATATTTT
CDR3: CASSAQRDGGNTIYF

D: NA
J: TRBJ1-4
V: TRBV25-1
size: NA
DNA: TGTGCCAGCAGTTCTATACAGGGAGATGAAAAACTGTTTTTT
CDR3: CASSSIQGDEKLFF

D: TRBD1
J: TRBJ1-1
V: TRBV7-3
size: NA
DNA: TGTGCCAGCAGCCGACAGGGTTCGGACACTGAAGCTTTCTTT
CDR3: CASSRQGSDTEAFF

D: NA
J: TRBJ1-2
V: TRBV6-5
size: NA
DNA: TGTGCCAGCAGTGCGACAGGCAATGGCTACACCTTC
CDR3: CASSATGNGYTF

D: TRBD1
J: TRBJ1-5
V: TRBV2
size: few
DNA: TGTGCCAGCAGTCGACAGGGCAGCAATCAGCCCCAGCATTTT
CDR3: CASSRQGSNQPQHF

D: NA
J: TRBJ2-1
V: TRBV4-2
size: NA
DNA: TGTGCCAGCAGCCATCTCACTAGCTCCCTCCTCAATGAGCAGTTCTTC
CDR3: CASSHLTSSLLNEQFF

D: TRBD1
J: TRBJ1-2
V: TRBV6-1
size: NA
DNA: TGTGCCAGCAGTGCCATTCTGACAGGGAGCTATGGCTACACCTTC
CDR3: CASSAILTGSYGYTF

D: NA
J: TRBJ1-5
V: TRBV2
size: NA
DNA: TGTGCCAGCAGTGATGTCCGGGAGCTGAGGAGCAATCAGCCCCAGCATTTT
CDR3: CASSDVRELRSNQPQHF

D: TRBD1
J: TRBJ1-5
V: TRBV5-6
size: NA
DNA: TGTGCCAGCAGCTTCCAGGGGGGCAATCAGCCCCAGCATTTT
CDR3: CASSFQGGNQPQHF

D: TRBD2
J: TRBJ2-3
V: TRBV6-6
size: NA
DNA: TGTGCCAGCAGGGAGACTAGCGGGAGGGGGACAGATACGCAGTATTTT
CDR3: CASRETSGRGTDTQYF

D: TRBD2
J: TRBJ2-1
V: TRBV19
size: NA
DNA: TGTGCCAGTAGGCGGACTAGCGGGAGAGATGAGCAGTTCTTC
CDR3: CASRRTSGRDEQFF

D: TRBD1
J: TRBJ2-5
V: TRBV5-1
size: few
DNA: TGCGCCAGCAGCTTGGGGGACAGGGGGTTGATGGAGACCCAGTACTTC
CDR3: CASSLGDRGLMETQYF

D: TRBD1
J: TRBJ1-1
V: TRBV4-1
size: NA
DNA: TGCGCCAGCAGCCAAACGACAGGGCTTATTGAAGCTTTCTTT
CDR3: CASSQTTGLIEAFF

D: TRBD2
J: TRBJ2-6
V: TRBV5-1
size: NA
DNA: TGCGCCAGCAGCTTGGGGAGAGGACTAGCGGCAACTGGGGCCAACGTCCTGACTTTC
CDR3: CASSLGRGLAATGANVLTF

D: TRBD1
J: TRBJ2-7
V: TRBV2
size: once
DNA: TGTGCCAGCACGGGACAGGGGGCGTCCGAGCAGTACTTC
CDR3: CASTGQGASEQYF

D: TRBD1
J: TRBJ1-1
V: TRBV7-2
size: NA
DNA: TGTGCCAGCAGCTCTTTACAGGGGGCGGGAACTGAAGCTTTCTTT
CDR3: CASSSLQGAGTEAFF

D: TRBD2
J: TRBJ2-4
V: TRBV5-6
size: NA
DNA: TGTGCCAGCAGCTCCGCGGGAGGGCGCGGAAACATTCAGTACTTC
CDR3: CASSSAGGRGNIQYF

D: NA
J: TRBJ2-5
V: TRBV28
size: NA
DNA: TGTGCCAGCAGTTTGGGGCAGTACGGAGTGGGGACCCAGTACTTC
CDR3: CASSLGQYGVGTQYF

D: NA
J: TRBJ2-3
V: TRBV6-1
size: NA
DNA: TGTGCCAGCAGTGAAGTCGGGAGAACCCCCCCTTACACAGATACGCAGTATTTT
CDR3: CASSEVGRTPPYTDTQYF

D: TRBD2
J: TRBJ2-4
V: TRBV5-1
size: once
DNA: TGCGCCAGCAGCTCGCGCGGGAGTACAGCCAAAAACATTCAGTACTTC
CDR3: CASSSRGSTAKNIQYF

D: NA
J: TRBJ2-6
V: TRBV5-1
size: NA
DNA: TGCGCCAGCAGAGGGGACTCTGGGGCCAACGTCCTGACTTTC
CDR3: CASRGDSGANVLTF

D: NA
J: TRBJ1-1
V: TRBV6-6
size: NA
DNA: TGTGCCAGCAGGAGCTCCACCAACACTGAAGCTTTCTTT
CDR3: CASRSSTNTEAFF

D: TRBD2
J: TRBJ2-3
V: TRBV7-6
size: NA
DNA: TGTGCCAGCAGCGGCCCTCTAGCGGGAATAAGCACAGATACGCAGTATTTT
CDR3: CASSGPLAGISTDTQYF

D: TRBD1
J: TRBJ2-7
V: TRBV9
size: NA
DNA: TGTGCCAGCAGCGTGGGGGGACAGGTCTCCTACGAGCAGTACTTC
CDR3: CASSVGGQVSYEQYF

D: TRBD1
J: TRBJ2-6
V: TRBV5-1
size: NA
DNA: TGCGCCAGCAGGCGGCAGGGGGCTTTTTCTGGGGCCAACGTCCTGACTTTC
CDR3: CASRRQGAFSGANVLTF

D: TRBD1
J: TRBJ2-1
V: TRBV5-1
size: NA
DNA: TGCGCCAGCAGCGGGAGGACAGGGCCTCGGGATGAGCAGTTCTTC
CDR3: CASSGRTGPRDEQFF

D: TRBD2
J: TRBJ2-3
V: TRBV30
size: few
DNA: TGTGCCTGGATGGCTAGCGGGGCCACAGATACGCAGTATTTT
CDR3: CAWMASGATDTQYF

D: TRBD2
J: TRBJ2-3
V: TRBV27
size: NA
DNA: TGTGCCAGCAGGTCTCTCAGCGGGAGGGCAACAGATACGCAGTATTTT
CDR3: CASRSLSGRATDTQYF

D: TRBD2
J: TRBJ2-5
V: TRBV5-1
size: few
DNA: TGCGCCAGCAGCTCCCGACTAGCGGGAGCAACAGAGACCCAGTACTTC
CDR3: CASSSRLAGATETQYF

D: TRBD1
J: TRBJ1-4
V: TRBV10-3
size: NA
DNA: TGTGCCATCAGCGGAGGACAGGAACTGTTTTTT
CDR3: CAISGGQELFF

D: TRBD2
J: TRBJ2-7
V: TRBV5-1
size: NA
DNA: TGCGCCAGCAGCTTGGGGACTAGCGGCACTAGGGAGCAGTACTTC
CDR3: CASSLGTSGTREQYF

D: NA
J: TRBJ1-3
V: TRBV6-6
size: NA
DNA: TGTGCCAGCAGTTACTCCCGGCTAGCTGGAAACACCATATATTTT
CDR3: CASSYSRLAGNTIYF

D: TRBD1
J: TRBJ1-1
V: TRBV5-6
size: NA
DNA: TGTGCCAGCAGCTTTTACCATAGGACAGGGGTTGCTTTCTTT
CDR3: CASSFYHRTGVAFF

D: TRBD2
J: TRBJ2-5
V: TRBV7-8
size: NA
DNA: TGTGCCAGCAGTTGGACTAGCGGGCGGGAGACCCAGTACTTC
CDR3: CASSWTSGRETQYF

D: TRBD1
J: TRBJ2-7
V: TRBV7-9
size: NA
DNA: TGTGCCAGCAGCTACCCGGGACAGGGGTACTACGAGCAGTACTTC
CDR3: CASSYPGQGYYEQYF

D: TRBD1
J: TRBJ2-7
V: TRBV6-5
size: NA
DNA: TGTGCCAGCAGGGGACAGGGGGCTGTGACGGGCGAGCAGTACTTC
CDR3: CASRGQGAVTGEQYF

D: TRBD1
J: TRBJ1-5
V: TRBV6-1
size: few
DNA: TGTGCCAGCAGGAACCGGGACAGAGATCAGCCCCAGCATTTT
CDR3: CASRNRDRDQPQHF

D: TRBD1
J: TRBJ2-5
V: TRBV6-1
size: once
DNA: TGTGCCAGCAGACAGGGGGCGGGAGAGACCCAGTACTTC
CDR3: CASRQGAGETQYF

D: TRBD1
J: TRBJ2-1
V: TRBV7-9
size: NA
DNA: TGTGCCAGCAGCCGGACAGGGGGACCTAATGAGCAGTTCTTC
CDR3: CASSRTGGPNEQFF

D: TRBD1
J: TRBJ1-1
V: TRBV29-1
size: NA
DNA: TGCAGCGTTGTGGGACAGGGGGGTAGTTACGATGAAGCTTTCTTT
CDR3: CSVVGQGGSYDEAFF

D: NA
J: TRBJ2-7
V: TRBV15
size: NA
DNA: TGTGCCACCAGCAGAGTATCGGACAGTAGATCCTACGAGCAGTACTTC
CDR3: CATSRVSDSRSYEQYF

D: NA
J: TRBJ2-5
V: TRBV5-1
size: few
DNA: TGCGCCAGCAGCTTTGACTGGGAAGAGACCCAGTACTTC
CDR3: CASSFDWEETQYF

D: NA
J: TRBJ2-7
V: TRBV6-5
size: NA
DNA: TGTGCCAGCAGTTACAGTGGTAGTGGTACCTACGAGCAGTACTTC
CDR3: CASSYSGSGTYEQYF

D: NA
J: TRBJ1-5
V: TRBV5-5
size: NA
DNA: TGTGCCAGCAGCTTGGGTAGCAGATATAGCAATCAGCCCCAGCATTTT
CDR3: CASSLGSRYSNQPQHF

D: NA
J: TRBJ1-1
V: TRBV7-2
size: NA
DNA: TGTGCCAGCAGCTCAAGGTGGGGGGATGAAGCTTTCTTT
CDR3: CASSSRWGDEAFF

D: TRBD2
J: TRBJ2-3
V: TRBV30
size: NA
DNA: TGTGCCTGGAGTGCTCCGACTAGCGGGAGAACAGATACGCAGTATTTT
CDR3: CAWSAPTSGRTDTQYF

D: NA
J: TRBJ2-4
V: TRBV5-1
size: NA
DNA: TGCGCCAGCAGCTTGGGACAGGGAGGCGGCTTAGCCAAAAACATTCAGTACTTC
CDR3: CASSLGQGGGLAKNIQYF

D: NA
J: TRBJ1-2
V: TRBV2
size: NA
DNA: TGTGCCAGCAGCCGGGAGGCGACCTATGGCTACACCTTC
CDR3: CASSREATYGYTF

D: NA
J: TRBJ1-1
V: TRBV10-1
size: few
DNA: TGCGCCAGCAGTAAGGGGATGGAGACTGAAGCTTTCTTT
CDR3: CASSKGMETEAFF

D: TRBD1
J: TRBJ1-2
V: TRBV2
size: NA
DNA: TGTGCCAGCAGTGCTGACAGGGGGTCTTATGGCTACACCTTC
CDR3: CASSADRGSYGYTF

D: NA
J: TRBJ2-2
V: TRBV5-6
size: NA
DNA: TGTGCCAGCAGCTTGTTTGAGGGCTGGACCGGGGAGCTGTTTTTT
CDR3: CASSLFEGWTGELFF

D: NA
J: TRBJ1-6
V: TRBV27
size: NA
DNA: TGTGCCAGCAGTTTATTCTGGCCAGGGTTCGCGGATTCACCCCTCCACTTT
CDR3: CASSLFWPGFADSPLHF

D: NA
J: TRBJ1-1
V: TRBV5-6
size: NA
DNA: TGTGCCAGCAGCTTTCTCGGGCGGGTGGCTTTCTTT
CDR3: CASSFLGRVAFF

D: TRBD1
J: TRBJ2-7
V: TRBV11-2
size: NA
DNA: TGTGCCAGCAGCCCAGGGGGCCTATACGAGCAGTACTTC
CDR3: CASSPGGLYEQYF

D: TRBD2
J: TRBJ2-3
V: TRBV10-3
size: NA
DNA: TGTGCCATCAGTGATCCTAGCGGGAGTGCAGATACGCAGTATTTT
CDR3: CAISDPSGSADTQYF

D: TRBD1
J: TRBJ2-7
V: TRBV30
size: NA
DNA: TGTGCCTGGGCCCGGACAGGTTTCTACGAGCAGTACTTC
CDR3: CAWARTGFYEQYF